This TCR beta chain was profiled in a study of blood T cell repertoires in COVID-19. Overall study: COVID-19 samples collected from the United States, Italy and Spain covered acute and convalescent phases. Sample material is recorded as cDNA or gDNA derived from T cells, B-cell-depleted T cells, or PBMCs.

Original handling: The assay estimated nucleated cells by amplifying reference gene primers. TCRdb's copy holds only in-frame clones and misses some; the assay was immunoSEQ multiplex PCR. The DNA gave D and trimming, while V, J and clone size come from that table. The sample has under 350,000 clones; 75% to 90% are singletons. The CDR3 runs 13 residues. Germline V gene data show CDR1 as LNHDA and CDR2 as SQIVND (reference sequence). The V and J ends lost 0 bases and 8 bases respectively, with 7 bases between them. Sample: peripheral blood. This sequence was found in a middle-aged man with acute or convalescent COVID-19. V gene TRBV19 combines with J gene TRBJ2-2, with D possibly matching TRBD2 (5 bases). CDR3 region: CASSIDGEGELFF. CDR3 nucleotides: TGTGCCAGTAGTATAGATGGGGAGGGGGAGCTGTTTTTT.